Listed here is a single T cell receptor (beta chain). Its antigen is not known. Libraries were prepared by immunoSEQ multiplex PCR; TCRdb keeps only in-frame clonotypes and omits some of them. The data hold about 91,000 clones, with 80% to 95% observed a single time. The data were taken from a study of T cell responses to AZD1222 COVID-19 vaccine. General study results and limits: Baseline testing showed seropositivity in only five to seven AZD1222 recipients. Spike-specific TCR breadth and depth grew following two AZD1222 doses. Sampling that yielded the repertoires occurred only after the peak T cell response. Reports say nearly half of spike-specific TCRs go after unmutated variant regions.

The CDR3 length is 15 residues. Germline CDR1 is SGHAT and CDR2 is FQNNGV. Trimming took 5 bases from V and 4 from J; bases not matched to a gene: 9. The chain recombines TRBV11-2 with TRBJ1-2; TRBD1 matches at 8 bases. This sample comprised peripheral blood, obtained 28 days after the second AZD1222 dose. This clonotype was sampled from an adult who received the AZD1222 COVID-19 vaccine. As DNA, the CDR3 is TGTGCCAGCAGCCCTCCGACAGGGGTTGGCTATGGCTACACCTTC. This sequence encodes CASSPPTGVGYGYTF.